Presented here are 23 T cell receptor beta chains from one specimen sequenced in a study of cytomegalovirus exposure and HLA in healthy donors. This PCR relied on a set of 60 Vbeta primers and 13 Jbeta primers. Only in-frame clones appear in the TCRdb table, and some are missing; sequencing was by immunoSEQ multiplex PCR. The sample gives around 160,000 clones, more than 70% of which show up once; around 4.7% is in the top ten. The specimen sequenced was PBMCs. The receptors here all came from a male donor in good health and CMV-seronegative.

V usage is TRBV27 and J usage is TRBJ2-4, with TRBD1 matching 8 bases. Germline assignment: CDR1 MNHEY and CDR2 SMNVEV (reference sequence). V shed 5 bases, J shed 1 base, and the junction held 10 bases outside the gene matches. CDR3 length: 17 residues. This CDR3 reads CASSLGTGLTAKNIQYF. The CDR3 region has the DNA TGTGCCAGCAGTCTAGGGACAGGCCTGACGGCCAAAAACATTCAGTACTTC.

The chain has TRBV28 and TRBJ2-7; 8 bases match TRBD2. CDR1 MDHEN and CDR2 SYDVKM come from the germline V gene. The junction had 6 bases not matched to a gene; V was cut back by 7 bases and J by 1 base. CDR3 length: 14 residues. The CDR3, as DNA: TGTGCCAGCATCCCGGGAGGGACATCCTACGAGCAGTACTTC. Protein sequence: CASIPGGTSYEQYF.

This clone was seen only a few times. The V gene is TRBV29-1, the J gene TRBJ1-2; D gene ambiguous. The V and J ends lost 2 bases and 2 bases respectively, with 12 bases between them. The germline gives CDR1 SQVTM, CDR2 ANQGSEA. The CDR3 contains 14 residues. The CDR3 region has the DNA TGCAGCGTTGAAAGTCGGCGGGCAAACTATGGCTACACCTTC. This sequence encodes CSVESRRANYGYTF.

This chain links TRBV5-6 with TRBJ1-1; weak D call: TRBD1 (5 bases). Trimming removed 2 bases at V and 3 bases at J, with 11 bases between. In germline, CDR1 is SGHDT, CDR2 YYEEEE. This CDR3 is built from 14 residues. The CDR3 loop is CASSLSYRYTEAFF. CDR3 sequence (DNA): TGTGCCAGCAGCTTATCGTACAGGTACACTGAAGCTTTCTTT.

CDR3 in amino acids: CASSGVPRTGDIEQFF. The CDR3 DNA is TGTGCCAGTAGTGGTGTACCGAGGACCGGGGATATTGAGCAGTTCTTC. This chain joins TRBV19 and TRBJ2-1, with D perhaps TRBD2 (5 bases). Germline CDR1 is LNHDA and CDR2 is SQIVND (reference sequence). V shed 5 bases and J shed 9 bases, with 23 bases lying between them. The CDR3 contains 16 residues.

This rearrangement joins TRBV5-4 to TRBJ2-7; D might be TRBD1 (6 bases). This CDR3 has 12 residues. Looked up from germline, CDR1 is SGHNT and CDR2 is YYREEE (reference sequence). V lost 5 bases to trimming and J lost 5 bases, with 11 bases between them. The CDR3 spells CASRKQGDEQYF. Here the CDR3 DNA reads TGTGCCAGCAGGAAACAGGGTGACGAGCAGTACTTC.

This clone appeared a few times. The chain links TRBV29-1 to TRBJ1-1; 7 nucleotides match TRBD1. From germline, CDR1 is SQVTM and CDR2 ANQGSEA. With V trimmed by 7 bases and J by 2 bases, 4 bases remained unmatched. The CDR3 is 12 residues long. The DNA of the CDR3 is TGCAGCGCAAACAGGGGAAACACTGAAGCTTTCTTT. It codes for CSANRGNTEAFF.

J is TRBJ2-2 and V is TRBV7-9; D is uncertain. Trimming removed 4 bases at V and 6 bases at J, with 6 bases between. This CDR3 is 12 amino acids long. Germline loops: CDR1 SEHNR, CDR2 FQNEAQ (reference sequence). This chain's CDR3 is CASSSVSGELFF. In DNA, the CDR3 is TGTGCCAGCAGCTCCGTTTCCGGGGAGCTGTTTTTT.

The V call is TRBV7-9, the J call TRBJ1-4; 10 nucleotides match TRBD1. Per germline, CDR1 SEHNR and CDR2 FQNEAQ (reference sequence). With V trimmed by 2 bases and J by 5 bases, 2 bases remained unmatched. This CDR3 has 15 residues. Here the CDR3 reads CASSLPGQGNEKLFF. In DNA, the CDR3 is TGTGCCAGCAGCTTACCGGGACAGGGGAATGAAAAACTGTTTTTT.

The CDR3 is CASSTRGEYNEQFF. CDR3 in DNA: TGTGCCAGCAGCACCAGGGGGGAGTACAATGAGCAGTTCTTC. The rearrangement links TRBV7-2 to TRBJ2-1; TRBD1 might be the D (7 bases). This CDR3 has 14 residues. The V end was cut by 5 bases, the J end by 4 bases, with 12 bases between. Germline assignment: CDR1 SGHTA and CDR2 FQGNSA.

The rearrangement links TRBV19 to TRBJ1-3; D gene uncertain. V lost 3 bases and J 4 bases, leaving 10 bases between the germline ends. The CDR3 covers 14 residues. CDR1 is LNHDA, CDR2 SQIVND, per germline (reference sequence). CDR3 region: CASSMSSTGNTIYF. The DNA of the CDR3 is TGTGCCAGTAGTATGTCCTCGACAGGAAACACCATATATTTT.

The genes are TRBV4-1 and TRBJ1-2, with TRBD1 matching 12 bases. The CDR3 consists of 18 residues. Germline trimming cut 4 bases from V and 2 bases from J; bases unmatched to any gene: 11. Germline V gene sequence: CDR1 MGHRA, CDR2 YSYEKL. DNA for the CDR3: TGCGCCAGCAGCCTGGAAGGAGGGACAGGGGGCACGAACTATGGCTACACCTTC. It is translated as CASSLEGGTGGTNYGYTF.

V is TRBV5-1 and J is TRBJ2-5, with D possibly matching TRBD1 (6 bases). Trimming took 3 bases from V and 5 from J, leaving 14 bases between them. This CDR3 spans 14 amino acids. Per germline, CDR1 SGHRS and CDR2 YFSETQ. In DNA form, the CDR3 reads TGCGCCAGCAGCTCGCCCACAGGGTCGGAGACCCAGTACTTC. It codes for CASSSPTGSETQYF. Complete variable domain (other parts from reference TRBV5-1 and TRBJ2-5): KAGVTQTPRYLIKTRGQQVTLSCSPISGHRSVSWYQQTPGQGLQFLFEYFSETQRNKGNFPGRFSGRQFSNSRSEMNVSTLELGDSALYLCASSSPTGSETQYFGPGTRLLVL.

The chain combines TRBV19 with TRBJ2-1; 9 bases agree with TRBD2. Germline V gene data show CDR1 as LNHDA and CDR2 as SQIVND (reference sequence). The V and J ends lost 7 bases and 4 bases, in that order; junction bases with no gene match: 5. The CDR3 consists of 14 residues. The CDR3: CASTIAGVYNEQFF. The DNA for the CDR3 is TGTGCCAGTACCATAGCGGGGGTTTACAATGAGCAGTTCTTC.

This sequence joins TRBV19 and TRBJ1-2; TRBD1 matches 12 bases. This CDR3 has 15 amino acids. After removal of 1 base from V and 7 bases from J, the junction contained 4 bases not matched to a gene. Looked up from germline, CDR1 is LNHDA and CDR2 is SQIVND (reference sequence). The CDR3, as DNA: TGTGCCAGTAGTATAGGGGGGACAGGGGGCTCTGGCTACACCTTC. It encodes CASSIGGTGGSGYTF.

The V call is TRBV27, the J call TRBJ2-7; D remains ambiguous. From germline, CDR1 is MNHEY and CDR2 SMNVEV (reference sequence). V gave up 0 bases and J gave up 1 base, with 4 bases separating them. This CDR3 spans 13 amino acids. As DNA, the CDR3 is TGTGCCAGCAGTTTATCCCCGTCCTACGAGCAGTACTTC. As protein: CASSLSPSYEQYF.

The chain recombines TRBV28 with TRBJ2-7; D is undetermined. Germline CDR1 reads MDHEN; CDR2 reads SYDVKM. V shed 6 bases and J shed 1 base, with 7 bases lying between them. The CDR3 length is 12 residues. The CDR3 reads CASSLDSYEQYF. CDR3 DNA: TGTGCCAGCAGCCTAGATTCCTACGAGCAGTACTTC.

This clone was detected a few times. The chain couples TRBV9 to TRBJ2-1, with 11 nucleotides matching TRBD2. Germline values: CDR1 SGDLS, CDR2 YYNGEE. The V and J ends lost 4 bases and 2 bases, in that order; junction bases with no gene match: 5. This CDR3 region has 16 residues. CDR3 amino acids: CASSFISGGAYNEQFF. CDR3 DNA sequence: TGTGCCAGCAGCTTTATTAGCGGGGGGGCCTACAATGAGCAGTTCTTC.

This clone was seen only a few times. This chain connects TRBV10-3 to TRBJ2-7, with D perhaps matching TRBD2 (5 bases). This CDR3 comprises 13 residues. In germline, CDR1 is ENHRY, CDR2 SYGVKD. Between the trimmed V and J ends, which lost 10 bases and 5 bases, there was a span of 18 bases. This CDR3 is CATRKEAVHEQYF. The DNA for the CDR3 is TGTGCCACCCGGAAGGAGGCTGTCCACGAGCAGTACTTC.

CDR3 in amino acids: CASSDIQGVEGYTF. DNA for the CDR3: TGTGCCAGCAGTGACATACAGGGGGTTGAGGGCTACACCTTC. The V and J genes are TRBV6-5 and TRBJ1-2; 8 bases are a match to TRBD1. Germline values: CDR1 MNHEY, CDR2 SVGAGI. The CDR3 totals 14 residues. With 5 bases clipped from V and 8 bases from J, the junction kept 10 bases outside the gene matches.

This clone appeared a single time. V is TRBV19 and J is TRBJ2-5; D is perhaps TRBD1 (6 bases). CDR3 length equals 14 residues. Trimming left V 6 bases short and J 7 bases short, with 18 bases between. CDR1 LNHDA and CDR2 SQIVND come from the germline V gene (reference sequence). The CDR3 nucleotides are TGTGCCAGTAGGGCCACAGGGTCAGATGGGACCCAGTACTTC. Amino acids: CASRATGSDGTQYF. Based on the CDR3 plus reference TRBV19 and TRBJ2-5, the full variable domain is DGGITQSPKYLFRKEGQNVTLSCEQNLNHDAMYWYRQDPGQGLRLIYYSQIVNDFQKGDIAEGYSVSREKKESFPLTVTSAQKNPTAFYLCASRATGSDGTQYFGPGTRLLVL.

The V gene is TRBV2, the J gene TRBJ1-5; TRBD1 is a possible D gene (5 bases). Per germline, CDR1 SNHLY and CDR2 FYNNEI. The V and J ends lost 7 bases and 4 bases respectively, with 8 bases between them. The CDR3 contains 12 residues. CDR3 region: CASNAGNQPQHF. CDR3 nucleotide sequence: TGTGCCAGCAATGCAGGGAATCAGCCCCAGCATTTT.

V is TRBV19 and J is TRBJ1-2; D may be TRBD1 (5 bases). V lost 1 base and J 4 bases, leaving 13 bases between the germline ends. CDR3 size: 15 residues. Germline loops: CDR1 LNHDA, CDR2 SQIVND (reference sequence). The CDR3 spells CASSIAGVQTYGYTF. CDR3 sequence (DNA): TGTGCCAGTAGTATAGCGGGGGTACAGACCTATGGCTACACCTTC.